These T cell receptor beta chains were read from a single sample in a study of shared clonotypes between healthy human individuals. Repertoires were generated with immunoSEQ multiplex PCR, while TCRdb's copy carries only in-frame clones and drops some. The sample records around 2,000,000 clones, roughly 95% being singletons. Source material: naive CD8+ T cells sorted from blood. All receptors derive from a man in his late teens or twenties in good health. Each CDR3 is given with its conserved first and last residue. A D gene is named only where the DNA matches it firmly. Where a row states a size, it is once, few, many or the class of an expanded clone; other rows omit it.

>13|TRBV11-1|.|.|TRBJ2-7
TGTGCCAGCAGCCAGGGGACCACCTACGAGCAGTACTTC
CASSQGTTYEQYF
>16|TRBV9|TRBD2|.|TRBJ2-5
TGTGCCAGCAGCGTAGGGAGCGGGGGGGCCCAAGAGACCCAGTACTTC
CASSVGSGGAQETQYF
>13|TRBV2|.|.|TRBJ1-2
TGTGCCAGCAGTTTTGGGGATTCGCTTGGCTACACCTTC
CASSFGDSLGYTF
>15|TRBV13|.|.|TRBJ1-2
TGTGCCAGCAGCCCCGGTGGGATGCCCCGCTATGGCTACACCTTC
CASSPGGMPRYGYTF
>15|TRBV11-2|TRBD2|.|TRBJ2-1
TGTGCCAGCAGCTTAGAACCCGGGAGGGTAGATGAGCAGTTCTTC
CASSLEPGRVDEQFF
>16|TRBV27|TRBD1|.|TRBJ2-7
TGTGCCAGCAGTTTAGACGGGACAGTAAGCTCCTACGAGCAGTACTTC
CASSLDGTVSSYEQYF
>14|TRBV4-1|.|.|TRBJ2-7
TGCGCCAGCAGCCAAGGTCACAGCTCCTACGAGCAGTACTTC
CASSQGHSSYEQYF
>16|TRBV4-2|TRBD2|.|TRBJ2-7
TGTGCCAGCAGCTATAGACTAGCGGGGGAGGGATACGAGCAGTACTTC
CASSYRLAGEGYEQYF
>15|TRBV4-1|.|few|TRBJ1-6
TGCGCCAGCAGCCAAGAGGGGGAGCCGGGTTCACCCCTCCACTTT
CASSQEGEPGSPLHF
>14|TRBV5-1|.|.|TRBJ2-7
TGCGCCAGCTCCGGGGGCCTAAACTCCTACGAGCAGTACTTC
CASSGGLNSYEQYF
>13|TRBV27|.|.|TRBJ2-7
TGTGCCAGCAGTTTAGGTTTATCCTACGAGCAGTACTTC
CASSLGLSYEQYF
>16|TRBV27|.|.|TRBJ1-2
TGTGCCAGCAGTTCCCAAATTGGCGGGAGTTACTATGGCTACACCTTC
CASSSQIGGSYYGYTF
>11|TRBV2|.|few|TRBJ1-4
TGTGCCAGCAGTGGAGGTGAAAAACTGTTTTTT
CASSGGEKLFF
>14|TRBV6-4|.|.|TRBJ2-1
TGTGCCAGCAGTGAAGGGGACCCCTACAATGAGCAGTTCTTC
CASSEGDPYNEQFF
>16|TRBV27|.|.|TRBJ2-7
TGTGCCAGCAGCCCAGGGGGGCTTCTAAGCTCCTACGAGCAGTACTTC
CASSPGGLLSSYEQYF
>14|TRBV7-8|.|once|TRBJ1-1
TGTGCCAGCAGCTTAGTGGGCCCGAACACTGAAGCTTTCTTT
CASSLVGPNTEAFF
>14|TRBV29-1|TRBD1|few|TRBJ1-1
TGCAGCGTTGAGCCCGGGACAGGGAACACTGAAGCTTTCTTT
CSVEPGTGNTEAFF
>14|TRBV27|TRBD1|.|TRBJ2-7
TGTGCCAGCAGTCTACGACAGGGGCTCTACGAGCAGTACTTC
CASSLRQGLYEQYF
>15|TRBV7-9|.|.|TRBJ1-2
TGTGCCAGCAGCCGCGTTCAGGAGTCTCACTATGGCTACACCTTC
CASSRVQESHYGYTF
>14|TRBV5-1|.|.|TRBJ1-1
TGCGCCAGCAGCTTGACACAGTTGAACACTGAAGCTTTCTTT
CASSLTQLNTEAFF
>15|TRBV6-1|TRBD2|.|TRBJ2-5
TGTGCCAGCAAGGAAACCGGGACTAACGGTGAGACCCAGTACTTC
CASKETGTNGETQYF
>15|TRBV6-5|.|few|TRBJ1-4
TGTGCCAGCAGTTACCTACCGGGGGCTAATGAAAAACTGTTTTTT
CASSYLPGANEKLFF
>17|TRBV13|TRBD2|.|TRBJ2-7
TGTGCCAGCACTCCGCCCCCACGGACTAGCGGAGTCTACGAGCAGTACTTC
CASTPPPRTSGVYEQYF
>12|TRBV11-2|.|.|TRBJ2-5
TGTGCCAGCAGCTTAGAGGGTGAGACCCAGTACTTC
CASSLEGETQYF
>16|TRBV4-3|TRBD2|.|TRBJ2-7
TGCGCCAGCAGCCATGATGTAGCGGGAGACTTCTACGAGCAGTACTTC
CASSHDVAGDFYEQYF
>15|TRBV7-6|.|.|TRBJ1-4
TGTGCCAGCAGCTTAACGGATTTCGGTAGTGAAAAACTGTTTTTT
CASSLTDFGSEKLFF
>15|TRBV6-5|.|once|TRBJ2-1
TGTGCCAGCAGTTACTCAACTAGTTCCTACAATGAGCAGTTCTTC
CASSYSTSSYNEQFF
>15|TRBV19|TRBD2|.|TRBJ2-7
TGTGCCAGTAGTATCGGACTAGCGGGGGCAGGCGAGCAGTACTTC
CASSIGLAGAGEQYF
>13|TRBV6-5|TRBD2|.|TRBJ2-1
TGTGCCAGCAGAGTAGCGGGAAAGGATGAGCAGTTCTTC
CASRVAGKDEQFF